The sequence of this TCR beta chain was determined in a study of T-cell reconstitution after alpha-beta-depleted transplantation in children. Study-level points and caveats: Reportedly, roughly two months post-transplant, alpha-beta T cells arose from several hundred expanded graft clones.

As it was prepared, the TCRbeta library received unique molecular identifiers. TCRdb re-called the PCR reads with MiXCR, one entry per CDR3 protein. The sample yields hundreds of thousands of distinct CDR3 sequences, around 15% seen once. This clonotype has a handful of counts. Its antigen is not identified. Germline assignment: CDR1 MNHEY and CDR2 SMNVEV (reference sequence). Trimming removed 0 bases from V and 8 bases from J, with 10 bases in between. This CDR3 is built from 14 residues. This receptor was taken from a boy under two years old who had a stem cell transplant for Wiskott-Aldrich syndrome, so the T cells may come from the graft donor. The sequencing used PBMCs, mostly from graft donor cells, collected 360 days after TCRalphabeta/CD19-depleted stem cell transplant. The rearrangement links TRBV27 to TRBJ1-4, with D tentatively TRBD1 (5 bases). CDR3 protein: CASSLSGGTEKLFF. The DNA of the CDR3 is TGTGCCAGCAGTTTATCGGGGGGGACGGAAAAACTGTTTTTT.